This TCR beta chain was documented in a study of T cell changes during pregnancy in multiple sclerosis. Sequencing used immunoSEQ multiplex PCR; TCRdb keeps in-frame clones, though not all of them. The data hold about 120,000 clones, with approximately 93% observed a single time. This CDR3 region has 14 residues. Trimming removed 7 bases from V and 1 base from J, with 13 bases in between. CDR1 LNHDA and CDR2 SQIVND come from the germline V gene (reference sequence). The rearrangement joins TRBV19 to TRBJ1-1; D is ambiguous. Specimen: peripheral blood, collected before pregnancy. This receptor was taken from a female donor with multiple sclerosis, enrolled in a pregnancy study. The CDR3 is CASISIRRNTEAFF. DNA of the CDR3: TGTGCCAGTATTAGTATTCGGAGGAACACTGAAGCTTTCTTT. Full variable domain (outside the CDR3, taken from reference TRBV19 and TRBJ1-1): DGGITQSPKYLFRKEGQNVTLSCEQNLNHDAMYWYRQDPGQGLRLIYYSQIVNDFQKGDIAEGYSVSREKKESFPLTVTSAQKNPTAFYLCASISIRRNTEAFFGQGTRLTVV.